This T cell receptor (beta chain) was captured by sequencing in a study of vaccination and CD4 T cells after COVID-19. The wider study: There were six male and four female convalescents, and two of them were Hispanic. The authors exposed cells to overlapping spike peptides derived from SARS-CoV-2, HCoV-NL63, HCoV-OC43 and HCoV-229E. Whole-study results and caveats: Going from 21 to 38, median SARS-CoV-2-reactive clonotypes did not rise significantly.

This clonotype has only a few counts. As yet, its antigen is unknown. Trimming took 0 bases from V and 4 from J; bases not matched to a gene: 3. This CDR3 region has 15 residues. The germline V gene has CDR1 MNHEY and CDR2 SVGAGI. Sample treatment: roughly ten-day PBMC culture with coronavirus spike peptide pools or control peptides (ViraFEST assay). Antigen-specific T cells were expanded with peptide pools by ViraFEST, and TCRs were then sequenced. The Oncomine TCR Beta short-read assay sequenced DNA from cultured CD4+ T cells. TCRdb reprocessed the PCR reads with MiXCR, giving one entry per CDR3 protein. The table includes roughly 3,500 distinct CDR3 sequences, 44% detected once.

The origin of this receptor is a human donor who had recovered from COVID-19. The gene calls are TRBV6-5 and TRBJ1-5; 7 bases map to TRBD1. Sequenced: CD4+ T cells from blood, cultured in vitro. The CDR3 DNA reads TGTGCCAGCAGTTACTCAGGGGACAGAAATCAGCCCCAGCATTTT. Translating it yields CASSYSGDRNQPQHF.